The 17 T cell receptor beta chains reported below all come from one sample, sequenced in a study of blood T cells in healthy people across ages. It was with a sample-barcoded 5' primer and a J-beta primer mix that a second PCR of about 6 to 12 cycles was run. TCRdb passed the 5' RACE reads through MiXCR, listing each CDR3 protein once. The data show 790,000 or so distinct CDR3 sequences, 45% to 70% seen once. Sequenced sample: blood. Every receptor here comes from a man aged 35-49 years in good health.

The chain carries TRBV12-3 or TRBV12-4 and TRBJ2-6; TRBD2 aligns across 8 bases. The V and J ends lost 7 bases and 0 bases, in that order; junction bases with no gene match: 20. CDR3 size: 21 residues. The CDR3 loop is CASNPFGRGGLHRSGANVLTF. The CDR3 nucleotides read TGTGCCAGCAACCCTTTCGGCCGGGGGGGGCTACATCGCTCTGGGGCCAACGTCCTGACTTTC.

The rearrangement joins TRBV20-1 to TRBJ2-7; 10 nucleotides match TRBD2. This CDR3 region has 17 residues. Germline V gene lookup returns CDR1 DFQATT and CDR2 SNEGSKA (reference sequence). The J segment lost 3 bases and the V segment lost 0 bases, leaving 11 bases of the junction unmatched. CDR3 loop: CSARDRLLAGIRYEQYF. CDR3 DNA: TGCAGTGCTAGAGATCGACTACTAGCGGGAATTCGCTACGAGCAGTACTTC.

The rearrangement uses TRBV9 and TRBJ2-5; D unclear. V was shortened by 3 bases and J by 2 bases, with 17 bases between the two germline ends. Germline values: CDR1 SGDLS, CDR2 YYNGEE. The CDR3 length is 16 residues. CDR3 DNA sequence: TGTGCCAGCAGCGGAGGTATAACGACCTTACAAGAGACCCAGTACTTC. It is translated as CASSGGITTLQETQYF.

There are a few counts of this clonotype. The chain carries TRBV28 and TRBJ2-3, with 10 bases matching TRBD1. Germline-derived CDR1 and CDR2 are MDHEN and SYDVKM. V was clipped by 5 bases and J by 8 bases; unmatched bases: 10. The CDR3 sequence is 15 residues long. The CDR3 bases are TGTGCCAGCAGTACCAAGACAGGGGGCTTAGGTACGCAGTATTTT. Translation: CASSTKTGGLGTQYF.

The chain uses TRBV5-1 and TRBJ2-3; 12 bases align to TRBD1. The CDR3 has 18 residues. Looked up from germline, CDR1 is SGHRS and CDR2 is YFSETQ. After removal of 3 bases from V and 4 bases from J, the junction contained 12 bases not matched to a gene. CDR3 nucleotide sequence: TGCGCCAGCAGCTCTACGTTTACCGGGACAGGGGGCTCAGATACGCAGTATTTT. This encodes CASSSTFTGTGGSDTQYF.

The rearrangement uses TRBV3-1 and TRBJ2-7, with unresolved D. This CDR3 comprises 15 residues. V was pared by 0 bases and J by 6 bases, with 15 bases between. The germline V gene encodes CDR1 LGHDT and CDR2 YNNKEL (reference sequence). The DNA for the CDR3 is TGTGCCAGCAGCCAAGATCTGGGTTTAATAGGCGAGCAGTACTTC. Its translation is CASSQDLGLIGEQYF.

The chain links TRBV20-1 to TRBJ2-2; 9 nucleotides align to TRBD2. This CDR3 comprises 16 residues. Germline V gives CDR1 DFQATT, CDR2 SNEGSKA (reference sequence). V trimming: 3 bases; J trimming: 7 bases; junction bases outside the gene matches: 12. The CDR3 region has the DNA TGCAGTGCTAGTATGTTGCGGGGGGGCATCGGCGGGGAGCTGTTTTTT. Protein: CSASMLRGGIGGELFF.

This clonotype was recorded a few times. The chain's CDR3 is CASSFSGVYTGELFF. As DNA, the CDR3 is TGTGCCAGCAGCTTTTCAGGGGTGTACACCGGGGAGCTGTTTTTT. This chain connects TRBV5-6 to TRBJ2-2; maybe TRBD1 (6 bases). There are 15 residues in the CDR3. Germline V gene lookup returns CDR1 SGHDT and CDR2 YYEEEE. V lost 2 bases to trimming and J lost 3 bases, with 11 bases between them. Combining the CDR3 with reference TRBV5-6 and TRBJ2-2 gives the whole variable domain DAGVTQSPTHLIKTRGQQVTLRCSPKSGHDTVSWYQQALGQGPQFIFQYYEEEERQRGNFPDRFSGHQFPNYSSELNVNALLLGDSALYLCASSFSGVYTGELFFGEGSRLTVL.

The J gene is TRBJ2-3, the V gene TRBV20-1, with a weak D call TRBD1 (6 bases). Per the germline V gene, CDR1 is DFQATT and CDR2 is SNEGSKA (reference sequence). The germline V and J ends were trimmed by 8 bases and 9 bases, with 15 bases remaining between them. The length of the CDR3 is 11 residues. The CDR3 here is CSSLGAVTQYF. The CDR3, as DNA: TGCAGTTCTTTGGGGGCAGTGACGCAGTATTTT.

This clonotype was detected a few times. The CDR3 loop reads CSARPNLRKDTQYF. The DNA for the CDR3 is TGCAGTGCTAGACCCAACTTGCGGAAGGATACGCAGTATTTT. The chain carries TRBV20-1 and TRBJ2-3; D gene unclear. V was cut by 2 bases and J by 6 bases, with 15 bases left in between. The germline V gene has CDR1 DFQATT and CDR2 SNEGSKA (reference sequence). The CDR3 extends over 14 amino acids.

The chain joins TRBV5-1 to TRBJ2-3, with D perhaps matching TRBD1 or TRBD2 (6 bases each). V lost 4 bases and J 4 bases, leaving 13 bases between the germline ends. This CDR3 is built from 14 residues. The germline V gene encodes CDR1 SGHRS and CDR2 YFSETQ. As DNA, the CDR3 is TGCGCCAGCAGCCGCCGGGGGCAAGCAGATACGCAGTATTTT. Translating gives CASSRRGQADTQYF.

The gene calls are TRBV7-9 and TRBJ1-2; TRBD1 is a possible D gene (6 bases). This CDR3 comprises 13 residues. Germline lookup yields CDR1 SEHNR and CDR2 FQNEAQ (reference sequence). The V gene lost 4 bases and the J gene lost 6 bases, with 12 bases spanning the gap. In nucleotides, the CDR3 is TGTGCCAGCAGCTCAGTTCCAGGGGATGGCTACACCTTC. It specifies CASSSVPGDGYTF.

The J gene is TRBJ1-5, the V gene TRBV18; D might be TRBD1 (6 bases). V lost 3 bases and J lost 0, with 9 bases in between. The length of the CDR3 is 15 residues. In germline, CDR1 is KGHSH, CDR2 LQKENI. CDR3 in DNA: TGTGCCAGCTCACCTCGGACAGATAGCAATCAGCCCCAGCATTTT. Protein sequence: CASSPRTDSNQPQHF.

The rearrangement links TRBV12-3 or TRBV12-4 to TRBJ2-1; 11 nucleotides match TRBD2. The CDR3 covers 13 residues. After removal of 9 bases from V and 8 bases from J, the junction contained 6 bases not matched to a gene. Here the CDR3 reads CASASGRIYEQFF. In DNA form, the CDR3 reads TGTGCCAGTGCTAGCGGGAGGATCTATGAGCAGTTCTTC.

This chain joins TRBV29-1 and TRBJ2-3; TRBD1 aligns across 7 bases. Looked up from germline, CDR1 is SQVTM and CDR2 is ANQGSEA. V shed 7 bases, J shed 9 bases, and the junction held 10 bases outside the gene matches. This CDR3 is 12 amino acids long. In DNA, the CDR3 is TGCAGCGCGCACCCGGGACAGCAAACGCAGTATTTT. Translating gives CSAHPGQQTQYF.

This clonotype came up a few times. This chain's CDR3 is CSVAGLGLVTYEQYF. The CDR3 nucleotides are TGCAGCGTTGCGGGGTTGGGACTAGTTACCTACGAGCAGTACTTC. The J gene is TRBJ2-7, the V gene TRBV29-1, with 8 bases aligning to TRBD2. J gave up 2 bases and V 4 bases, and 10 bases lay outside the gene matches. Germline V lookup: CDR1 SQVTM, CDR2 ANQGSEA. This CDR3 is 15 amino acids long.

This clonotype was detected ten times or more. The chain has TRBV29-1 and TRBJ2-5, with D hard to call. The CDR3 is 13 residues long. Trimming took 6 bases from V and 2 from J, leaving 13 bases between them. CDR1 is SQVTM and CDR2 is ANQGSEA in the germline V gene. The CDR3 here is CSVRYTAQETQYF. CDR3 sequence (DNA): TGCAGCGTCCGGTACACAGCGCAAGAGACCCAGTACTTC.